These T cell receptor beta chains were read from a single sample in a study of sequential checkpoint blockade in melanoma. Some clones are missing from TCRdb's copy, which holds only in-frame ones; the method was immunoSEQ multiplex PCR. The table lists approximately 23,000 clones, 80% to 85% of them singletons. This material consisted of CD8+ T cells sorted from blood (inferred from file names), taken from a patient given nivolumab and ipilimumab in sequence. Source of these receptors: a human donor with melanoma. The conserved cysteine and the conserved F or W are not part of the CDR3 here.

v_gene,j_gene,len,CDR3aa
TRBV29-1,TRBJ2-3,11,SVEIAARYTQY
TRBV9,TRBJ2-7,13,ASSVGGGDPYEQY
TRBV6-5,TRBJ1-2,12,ASRETGVSNGYT
TRBV19,TRBJ1-5,14,ASSSGTGVSNQPQH
TRBV5-8,TRBJ2-7,12,ASNPTGFIYEQY
TRBV2,TRBJ2-1,14,ASSWQSGLAFNEQF
TRBV30,TRBJ2-7,12,AWSVRVGSYEQY
TRBV28,TRBJ2-1,15,ASSLYLAGLSYNEQF
TRBV6-5,TRBJ1-2,10,ASSYYSGGYT
TRBV14,TRBJ2-5,14,ASSQEGRGKGETQY
TRBV19,TRBJ1-1,12,ASIDRGYLTEAF
TRBV5-1,TRBJ2-7,15,ASSLSMLQGKMYEQY
TRBV4-1,TRBJ2-5,13,ASSLLRGEQETQY
TRBV7-9,TRBJ1-1,11,ASSSPGDSEAF
TRBV4-3,TRBJ1-6,13,ASSQLDRVNSPLH
TRBV27,TRBJ2-7,11,ASSDRGRDEQY
TRBV4-3,TRBJ2-1,13,ASSPVRLSYNEQF
TRBV29-1,TRBJ2-2,11,SVGRGATGELF
TRBV7-9,TRBJ2-5,16,ASSSGTGGLAYQETQY
TRBV19,TRBJ1-5,14,ASSINAGLSNQPQH
TRBV25-1,TRBJ2-7,8,ASRGGEQY
TRBV27,TRBJ2-7,13,ASSTGQTYSYEQY
TRBV5-6,TRBJ2-7,15,ASSFWREARNSYEQY
TRBV18,TRBJ2-7,14,ASSPDRSTLSYEQY
TRBV4-3,TRBJ2-1,15,ASSQDALGLGTDEQF
TRBV2,TRBJ2-2,15,ASSRSGTGLNTGELF
TRBV7-9,TRBJ2-1,12,ASRGGASYNEQF
TRBV27,TRBJ2-1,14,ASSGLPGLAINEQF
TRBV5-1,TRBJ2-7,15,ASSLAGTSGRGLEQY
TRBV7-9,NA,11,ASSLDGIYEQY
TRBV5-1,TRBJ2-1,13,ASSHRDRGDREQF
TRBV19,TRBJ2-7,12,ASTSPGTFYEQY
TRBV5-4,TRBJ1-1,13,ASSFFYDRVTEAF
TRBV27,TRBJ2-2,14,ASSLGLALNTGELF
TRBV11-2,TRBJ2-1,11,ASSLGAFNEQF
TRBV13,TRBJ2-1,14,ASSPAGTSGDNEQF
TRBV28,TRBJ2-1,12,ASSLAGGRNEQF